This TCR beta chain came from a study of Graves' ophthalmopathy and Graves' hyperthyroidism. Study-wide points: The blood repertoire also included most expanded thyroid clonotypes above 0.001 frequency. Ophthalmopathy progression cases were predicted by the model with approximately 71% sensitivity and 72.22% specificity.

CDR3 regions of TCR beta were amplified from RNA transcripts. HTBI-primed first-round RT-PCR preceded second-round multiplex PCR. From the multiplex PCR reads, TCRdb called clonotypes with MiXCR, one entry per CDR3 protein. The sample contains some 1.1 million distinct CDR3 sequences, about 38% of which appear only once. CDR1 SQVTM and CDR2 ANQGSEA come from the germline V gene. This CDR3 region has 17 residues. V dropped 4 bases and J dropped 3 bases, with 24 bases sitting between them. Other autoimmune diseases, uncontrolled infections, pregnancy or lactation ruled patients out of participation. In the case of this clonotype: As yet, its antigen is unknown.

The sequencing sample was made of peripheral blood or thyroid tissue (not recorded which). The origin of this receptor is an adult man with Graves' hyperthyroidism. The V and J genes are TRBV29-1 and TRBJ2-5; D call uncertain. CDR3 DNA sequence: TGCAGCGTTGCGGTGGTACGGGTCTCACTCTATAAAGAGACCCAGTACTTC. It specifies CSVAVVRVSLYKETQYF.